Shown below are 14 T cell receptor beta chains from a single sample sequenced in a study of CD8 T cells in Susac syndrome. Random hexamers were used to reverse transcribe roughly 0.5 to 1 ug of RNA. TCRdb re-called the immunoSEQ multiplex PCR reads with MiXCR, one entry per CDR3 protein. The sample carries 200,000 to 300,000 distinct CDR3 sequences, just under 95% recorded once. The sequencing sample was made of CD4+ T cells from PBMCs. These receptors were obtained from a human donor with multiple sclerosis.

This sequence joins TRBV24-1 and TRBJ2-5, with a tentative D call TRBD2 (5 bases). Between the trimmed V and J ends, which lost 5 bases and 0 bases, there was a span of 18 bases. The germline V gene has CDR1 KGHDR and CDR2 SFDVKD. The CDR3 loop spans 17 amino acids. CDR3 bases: TGTGCCACCAGTGCGGGTCTAGCCCGAGGGCACCAAGAGACCCAGTACTTC. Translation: CATSAGLARGHQETQYF.

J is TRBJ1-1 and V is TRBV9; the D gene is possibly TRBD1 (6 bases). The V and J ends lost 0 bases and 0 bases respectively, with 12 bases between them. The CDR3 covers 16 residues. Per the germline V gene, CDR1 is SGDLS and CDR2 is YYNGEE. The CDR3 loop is CASSVGGAAVNTEAFF. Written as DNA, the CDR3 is TGTGCCAGCAGCGTAGGGGGGGCCGCAGTGAACACTGAAGCTTTCTTT.

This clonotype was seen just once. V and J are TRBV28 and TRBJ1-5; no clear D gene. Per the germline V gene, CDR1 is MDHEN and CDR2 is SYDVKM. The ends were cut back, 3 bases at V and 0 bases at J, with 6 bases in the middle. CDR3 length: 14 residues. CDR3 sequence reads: CASSFRISNQPQHF. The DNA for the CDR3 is TGTGCCAGCAGTTTTCGGATTAGCAATCAGCCCCAGCATTTT.

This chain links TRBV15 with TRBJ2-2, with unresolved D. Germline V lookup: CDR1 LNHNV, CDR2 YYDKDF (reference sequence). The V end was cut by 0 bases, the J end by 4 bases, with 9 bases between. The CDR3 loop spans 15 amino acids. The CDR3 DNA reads TGTGCCACCAGCAGAGATTGGGATTCCACCGGGGAGCTGTTTTTT. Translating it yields CATSRDWDSTGELFF.

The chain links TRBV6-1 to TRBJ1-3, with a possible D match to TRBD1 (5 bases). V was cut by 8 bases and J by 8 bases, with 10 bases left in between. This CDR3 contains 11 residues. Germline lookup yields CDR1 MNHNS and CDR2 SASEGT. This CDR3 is CASALGDTIYF. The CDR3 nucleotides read TGTGCCAGCGCCTTGGGGGACACCATATATTTT.

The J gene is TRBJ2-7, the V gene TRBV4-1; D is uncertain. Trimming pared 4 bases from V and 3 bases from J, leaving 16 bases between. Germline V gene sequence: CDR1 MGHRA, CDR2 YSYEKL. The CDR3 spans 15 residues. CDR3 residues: CASSRNAYAFYEQYF. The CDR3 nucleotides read TGCGCCAGCAGCCGCAACGCTTATGCTTTCTACGAGCAGTACTTC.

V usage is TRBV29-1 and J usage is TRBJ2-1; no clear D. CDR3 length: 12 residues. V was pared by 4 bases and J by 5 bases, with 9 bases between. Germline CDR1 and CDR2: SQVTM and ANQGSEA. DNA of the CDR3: TGCAGCGTTGTGCCTAGTCACAATGAGCAGTTCTTC. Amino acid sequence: CSVVPSHNEQFF.

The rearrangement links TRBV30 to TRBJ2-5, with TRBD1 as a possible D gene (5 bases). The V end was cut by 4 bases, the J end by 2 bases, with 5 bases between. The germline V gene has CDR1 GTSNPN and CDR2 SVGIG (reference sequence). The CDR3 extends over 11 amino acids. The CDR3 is CAWTGQETQYF. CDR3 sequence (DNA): TGTGCCTGGACAGGGCAAGAGACCCAGTACTTC.

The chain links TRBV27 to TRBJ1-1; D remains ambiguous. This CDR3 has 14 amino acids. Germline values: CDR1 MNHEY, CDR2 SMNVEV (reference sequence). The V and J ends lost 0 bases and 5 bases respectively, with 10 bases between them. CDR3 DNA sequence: TGTGCCAGCAGTTTATCCCCACCTCTAACTGAAGCTTTCTTT. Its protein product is CASSLSPPLTEAFF.

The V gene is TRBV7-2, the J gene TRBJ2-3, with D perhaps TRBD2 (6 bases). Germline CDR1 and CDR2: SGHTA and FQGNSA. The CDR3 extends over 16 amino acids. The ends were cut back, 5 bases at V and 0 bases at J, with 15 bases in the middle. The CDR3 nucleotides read TGTGCCAGCAGCCCTCCAGGGCTAGCGAGCACAGATACGCAGTATTTT. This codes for CASSPPGLASTDTQYF.

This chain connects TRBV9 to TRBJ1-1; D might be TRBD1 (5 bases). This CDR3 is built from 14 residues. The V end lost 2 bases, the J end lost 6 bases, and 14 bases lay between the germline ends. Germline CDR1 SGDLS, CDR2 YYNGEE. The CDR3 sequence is CASSVVFGGSEAFF. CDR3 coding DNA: TGTGCCAGCAGCGTGGTTTTTGGGGGTTCTGAAGCTTTCTTT.

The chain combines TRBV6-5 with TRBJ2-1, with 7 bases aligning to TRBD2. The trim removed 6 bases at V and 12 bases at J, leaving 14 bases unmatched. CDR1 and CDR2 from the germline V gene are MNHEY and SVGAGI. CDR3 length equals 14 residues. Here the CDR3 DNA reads TGTGCCAGCAGAAGCCAAAGGGGAGGGCCCCCGCAGTTCTTC. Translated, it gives CASRSQRGGPPQFF.

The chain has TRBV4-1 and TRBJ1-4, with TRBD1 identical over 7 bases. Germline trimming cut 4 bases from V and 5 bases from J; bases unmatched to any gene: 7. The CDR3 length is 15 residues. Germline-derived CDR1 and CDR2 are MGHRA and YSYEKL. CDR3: CASSLPGQQNEKLFF. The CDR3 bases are TGCGCCAGCAGCCTACCGGGACAGCAAAATGAAAAACTGTTTTTT.

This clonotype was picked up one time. Here the CDR3 reads CASSFQQGDYGYTF. The DNA for the CDR3 is TGTGCCAGCAGCTTCCAACAGGGTGACTATGGCTACACCTTC. This chain connects TRBV7-9 to TRBJ1-2; tentatively, D is TRBD1 (6 bases). There are 14 residues in the CDR3. V gave up 3 bases and J gave up 3 bases, with 11 bases separating them. Germline values: CDR1 SEHNR, CDR2 FQNEAQ (reference sequence).